This TCR beta chain derives from a study of blood T cell repertoires in COVID-19 (dated by TCRdb to about 2020). Broadly, across the study: Collaborator samples came from the United States, Italy and Spain and covered acute and convalescent phases of COVID-19. The material from the prospective study consisted of cDNA or gDNA derived from T cells, B-cell-depleted T cells, or PBMCs. The dataset comprised deeply sampled blood TCRbeta repertoires from subjects exposed to, actively infected with, or recovered from COVID-19. The repertoires were released in a freely available public database intended as a resource for research on the immune response to SARS-CoV-2. The samples were drawn from the first 160 participants of the ongoing ImmuneRACE study and from over 950 subjects provided by 6 global collaborators. Nearly every sample came with metadata listing a de-identified subject ID, COVID-19 status, age in years and sex. Where available, HLA class I and class II types were obtained from metadata supplied by the sample provider rather than from assay-based typing. Overall study results and their limits: How much clinical and demographic metadata was included differed by source and by participant, and the metadata was provided uncurated.

On this clone itself: What this receptor recognizes is not known. Per-base quality was not reported, and no clone a single base away is much larger than it.

From V the trimming removes 4 bases and from J it removes 0 bases, while the gene matches leave 8 bases of the junction unaccounted for. The CDR3 has 16 amino acids, counting the end cysteine and phenylalanine. CDR3 DNA is the only sequence kept; it has 48 bases, read in frame from the first base. The germline V gene specifies SGHTA as CDR1 and FQGNSA as CDR2. The immunoSEQ Assay, a bias-controlled multiplex PCR, was used to amplify TCRbeta CDR3 regions from genomic DNA. In the original analysis: The number of nucleated cells in each sample was estimated from the amplification of reference gene primers within the assay. To quantify the absolute abundance of each unique TCRbeta CDR3 rearrangement, sequence reads were collapsed and filtered. Productive Simpson clonality was computed per sample as the square root of Simpson's diversity index over productive rearrangements. TCRdb limited this immuneACCESS table to in-frame rearrangements with V and J called. A share of clones is missing; checked studies link under half to unresolved V genes, and the rest is unexplained. The V and J calls and clone size come from that table; D and trimming were worked out from the DNA. The sample data list a few hundred thousand clones, and approximately 85% of these were observed just once. Of the sample, just over 7% falls within the top ten clones.

Each collaborating institution followed its own protocols to collect whole blood in K2EDTA tubes. For TCRbeta analysis, collaborators shipped samples as frozen whole blood, isolated PBMCs, or DNA extracted from either of those sample types. The TCR comes from a human donor in a cohort sampled during active COVID-19. Input material: peripheral blood. The rearranged segments are TRBV7-2 and TRBJ1-1, and TRBD1 matches 7 of the central bases. The nucleotide sequence reads as follows: TGTGCCAGCAGCTCCAACAGGGGAGTCATGAACACTGAAGCTTTCTTT. Its protein reads: CASSSNRGVMNTEAFF.